There are a few counts of the clone carrying this TCR beta chain. Its antigen remains unidentified. The CDR3 sequence is 18 residues long. The germline V and J ends were trimmed by 5 bases and 0 bases, with 17 bases remaining between them. Germline assignment: CDR1 SGHTA and CDR2 FQGNSA. The data belong to a study of blood T cells in healthy people across ages. Overall study findings and caveats: Changes in expanded clonotypes were possibly confounded, as the CMV status of donors was unknown. Diversity was estimated from one million T cells, and these estimates were considered underestimates.

Extraction yielded at least 5 micrograms of total RNA per sample. A second PCR of about 6 to 11 cycles used a sample-barcoded 5' primer and a J-beta primer mix. Every cDNA was tagged by a template-switch adaptor with 12 random nucleotides. Each CDR3 protein gets one entry after TCRdb re-called the 5' RACE reads with MiXCR. The repertoire includes hundreds of thousands of distinct CDR3 sequences, about 30% of them detected once, and approximately 15% sits in the top ten. V is TRBV7-2 and J is TRBJ1-6; D possibly corresponds to TRBD1 (5 bases). The source of this sequence is a woman of 80 years or more in good health. Sequencing input: blood. The CDR3 coding sequence is TGTGCCAGCAGCCCTTGGGACCCCCCAAACTCCTATAATTCACCCCTCCACTTT. Protein product: CASSPWDPPNSYNSPLHF.